These 18 T cell receptor beta chains were sequenced from one sample in a study of blood T cells in healthy people across ages. With a J-beta primer mix and a sample-barcoded 5' primer, a second PCR ran roughly 6 to 12 cycles. TCRdb recomputed calls from the 5' RACE reads with MiXCR, one row per CDR3 protein. The data contain fewer than 2 million distinct CDR3 sequences, about 39% of them singletons. Source material: blood. The receptors originated from a human donor in good health.

This sequence joins TRBV28 and TRBJ2-3; D is tentatively TRBD1 or TRBD2 (5 bases each). Looked up from germline, CDR1 is MDHEN and CDR2 is SYDVKM. The germline V and J ends were trimmed by 8 bases and 0 bases, with 9 bases remaining between them. The CDR3 is 13 amino acids. The CDR3 reads CASGDGSTDTQYF. The CDR3 region has the DNA TGTGCCAGCGGGGACGGTAGCACAGATACGCAGTATTTT.

The rearrangement joins TRBV12-3 or TRBV12-4 to TRBJ2-1; D possibly corresponds to TRBD1 (6 bases). This CDR3 contains 16 residues. V lost 6 bases to trimming and J lost 0 bases, with 15 bases between them. The CDR3 spells CASREQGLSSYNEQFF. CDR3 nucleotide sequence: TGTGCCAGCAGGGAACAGGGCCTAAGCTCCTACAATGAGCAGTTCTTC.

This clonotype appeared once. This chain connects TRBV20-1 to TRBJ1-5; D is undetermined. The CDR3 consists of 13 residues. The V end lost 1 base, the J end lost 3 bases, and 7 bases lay between the germline ends. CDR1 is DFQATT, CDR2 SNEGSKA, per germline (reference sequence). CDR3 DNA: TGCAGTGCTAGAGGGATCACCAATCAGCCCCAGCATTTT. This codes for CSARGITNQPQHF.

On this clonotype: An end of the junction does not agree with germline; a read error may underlie this. V and J are TRBV30 and TRBJ2-7; D possibly uses TRBD1 or TRBD2 (5 bases each). This CDR3 is built from 11 residues. Germline V gene sequence: CDR1 GTSNPN, CDR2 SVGIG (reference sequence). The CDR3 reads CAWGDDYAQYF. The CDR3 bases are TGTGCCTGGGGGGACGACTACGCGCAGTACTTC.

This chain links TRBV20-1 with TRBJ1-1; no clear D gene. The germline V gene encodes CDR1 DFQATT and CDR2 SNEGSKA (reference sequence). CDR3 length: 13 residues. The germline V and J ends were trimmed by 2 bases and 0 bases, with 7 bases remaining between them. This chain's CDR3 is CSARPDLNTEAFF. In nucleotides, the CDR3 is TGCAGTGCTAGACCGGACCTGAACACTGAAGCTTTCTTT.

This clonotype has just a few counts. The chain is built from TRBV5-1 and TRBJ1-4; no firm D call. V was shortened by 0 bases and J by 8 bases, with 20 bases between the two germline ends. Germline V gene data show CDR1 as SGHRS and CDR2 as YFSETQ. The CDR3 loop spans 17 amino acids. The CDR3 loop reads CASSLAVTGGVQEKLFF. The CDR3 nucleotides read TGCGCCAGCAGCTTGGCCGTTACCGGCGGGGTGCAGGAAAAACTGTTTTTT.

There are a few counts of this clonotype. The J gene is TRBJ1-1, the V gene TRBV3-1, with a tentative D call TRBD1 (6 bases). Germline V gene lookup returns CDR1 LGHDT and CDR2 YNNKEL (reference sequence). The CDR3 totals 14 residues. Trimming removed 8 bases from V and 1 base from J, with 14 bases in between. CDR3 bases: TGTGCCAGCCTTGACCAGGGGAGGAACACTGAAGCTTTCTTT. This encodes CASLDQGRNTEAFF.

This clonotype was seen only once. This chain connects TRBV7-2 to TRBJ2-2; tentatively, D is TRBD2 (5 bases). Trimming removed 6 bases from V and 3 bases from J, with 20 bases in between. Germline V gene data show CDR1 as SGHTA and CDR2 as FQGNSA. The CDR3 has 17 residues. The CDR3 protein is CASSSPGSHTYTGELFF. The DNA of the CDR3 is TGTGCCAGCAGTTCCCCGGGGTCCCACACTTACACCGGGGAGCTGTTTTTT.

This clonotype was seen a handful of times. The gene calls are TRBV4-1 and TRBJ1-2, with TRBD1 matching over 10 bases. Germline lookup yields CDR1 MGHRA and CDR2 YSYEKL. V dropped 6 bases and J dropped 1; count of bases not matched to a gene: 11. The CDR3 has 17 amino acids. As DNA, the CDR3 is TGCGCCAGCAGTTTTACCGGGACAGGGGACTTTAACTATGGCTACACCTTC. Encoded protein: CASSFTGTGDFNYGYTF.

The V and J genes are TRBV29-1 and TRBJ1-5; 10 nucleotides match TRBD1. This CDR3 spans 14 amino acids. Germline CDR1 SQVTM, CDR2 ANQGSEA. V gave up 6 bases and J gave up 3 bases; unmatched junction bases: 5. Written as DNA, the CDR3 is TGCAGCGTCGTGGACAGGGGGATCAATCAGCCCCAGCATTTT. Encoded protein: CSVVDRGINQPQHF.

A word on this clonotype: The junction does not match germline at one end; this may be a read error. J is TRBJ2-1 and V is TRBV7-8; D may match TRBD1 or TRBD2 (5 bases each). The CDR3 runs 17 residues. CDR1 and CDR2 (germline): SGHVS, FQNEAQ. In nucleotides, the CDR3 is TGTGCCAGCAGCCAAGATTTTGGGGCTAGCTCCTACAATGGGCAGTTCTTC. Encoded protein: CASSQDFGASSYNGQFF.

This chain connects TRBV29-1 to TRBJ2-6; unclear D gene. Trimming took off 3 bases at V and 0 bases at J, with 6 bases between the two ends. The CDR3 is made up of 14 amino acids. CDR1 is SQVTM and CDR2 is ANQGSEA in the germline V gene. For the CDR3, the DNA is TGCAGCGTTGATGACCCCTCTGGGGCCAACGTCCTGACTTTC. Residues: CSVDDPSGANVLTF.

This chain links TRBV6-2 or TRBV6-3 with TRBJ2-6; the match to TRBD1 covers 7 bases. The germline V gene has CDR1 MNHEY and CDR2 SVGEGT. After removal of 9 bases from V and 10 bases from J, the junction contained 15 bases not matched to a gene. The CDR3 has 15 residues. This CDR3 is CARNRDSPSSNVLTF. The CDR3 region has the DNA TGTGCCAGGAACCGGGACAGCCCTTCTTCGAACGTCCTGACTTTC.

In its sample, this clonotype was seen a few times. V gene TRBV7-9 combines with J gene TRBJ2-4; TRBD1 might be the D (6 bases). The end of the DNA fits TRBJ2-7 better, so the J call may be wrong. CDR1 SEHNR and CDR2 FQNEAQ come from the germline V gene (reference sequence). The CDR3 contains 15 residues. In DNA, the CDR3 is TGTGCCAGCAGCTTAAGGTCAGGGGAAGGTTACGAGCAGTACTTC. It yields the protein CASSLRSGEGYEQYF.

The rearrangement uses TRBV12-3 or TRBV12-4 and TRBJ2-2; D is unclear. This CDR3 region has 16 residues. V gave up 2 bases and J gave up 0 bases, with 10 bases separating them. The DNA of the CDR3 is TGTGCCAGCAGTTTATATAACGGCGCGAACACCGGGGAGCTGTTTTTT. This gives the protein CASSLYNGANTGELFF.

This clonotype was observed a handful of times. The chain uses TRBV12-3 or TRBV12-4 and TRBJ1-4; 8 nucleotides match TRBD1. There are 16 residues in the CDR3. V lost 6 bases to trimming and J lost 8 bases; unmatched junction nucleotides: 14. CDR3 sequence reads: CASSPTGATYGEKLFF. The CDR3 DNA is TGTGCCAGCAGCCCGACAGGGGCTACCTATGGAGAAAAACTGTTTTTT.

This clonotype showed up many times. V and J are TRBV5-1 and TRBJ2-5; 7 bases align to TRBD2. The CDR3 runs 16 residues. The ends lost 1 base at V and 1 base at J; junction bases unmatched: 7. Germline loops: CDR1 SGHRS, CDR2 YFSETQ. CDR3 protein: CASSLNAGDPQETQYF. CDR3 nucleotide sequence: TGCGCCAGCAGCTTGAATGCGGGGGACCCCCAAGAGACCCAGTACTTC.

V and J are TRBV27 and TRBJ1-2, with 7 positions matching TRBD1. Germline CDR1 is MNHEY and CDR2 is SMNVEV (reference sequence). This CDR3 contains 17 residues. V was pared by 5 bases and J by 0 bases, with 12 bases of the junction left unmatched. CDR3 DNA sequence: TGTGCCAGCAGTCCTGCCGGGACAGAAGTCTCTAACTATGGCTACACCTTC. Translation: CASSPAGTEVSNYGYTF.